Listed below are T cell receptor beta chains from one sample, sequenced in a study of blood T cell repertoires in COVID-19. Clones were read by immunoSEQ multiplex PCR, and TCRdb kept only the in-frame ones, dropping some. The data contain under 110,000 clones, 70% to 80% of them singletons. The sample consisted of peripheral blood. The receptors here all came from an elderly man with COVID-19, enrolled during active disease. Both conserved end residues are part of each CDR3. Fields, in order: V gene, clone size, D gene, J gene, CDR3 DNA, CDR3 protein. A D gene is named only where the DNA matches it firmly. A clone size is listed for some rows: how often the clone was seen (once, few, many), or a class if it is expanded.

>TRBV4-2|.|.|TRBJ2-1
TGTGCCAGCCTGAGAATGGGGGCCAATGAGCAGTTCTTC
CASLRMGANEQFF
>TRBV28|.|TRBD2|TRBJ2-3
TGTGCCAGCACCCGACCGGCGGGAGGGGCAGATACGCAGTATTTT
CASTRPAGGADTQYF
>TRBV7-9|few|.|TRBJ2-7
TGTGCCAGCAGCTTAACGAGGGTTAGGGCTACAGGGTTTGCCTACGAGCAGTACTTC
CASSLTRVRATGFAYEQYF
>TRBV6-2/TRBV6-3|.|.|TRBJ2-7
TGTGCCAGCAGGCCTCAGTCCCCCGGCGGGCAGTACTTC
CASRPQSPGGQYF
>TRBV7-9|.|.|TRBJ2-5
TGTGCCAGCAGCTTAGAGCGAGAGACCCAGTACTTC
CASSLERETQYF
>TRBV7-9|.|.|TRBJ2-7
TGTGCCAGCAGCTTAGCGGACCTCGAGGGGGACTACGAGCAGTACTTC
CASSLADLEGDYEQYF
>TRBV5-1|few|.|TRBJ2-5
TGCGCCAGCAGCTTATCAGGGAAAGAGACCCAGTACTTC
CASSLSGKETQYF
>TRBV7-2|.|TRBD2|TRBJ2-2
TGTGCCAGCAGTAGAGCGGGAGTCGGCACCGGGGAGCTGTTTTTT
CASSRAGVGTGELFF
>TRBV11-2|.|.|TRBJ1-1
TGTGCCAGCAGCAGGACAGAGAACACTGAAGCTTTCTTT
CASSRTENTEAFF
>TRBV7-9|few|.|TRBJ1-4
TGTGCCAGCAGCTTAGGGGGGTGGACAGTAAATGAAAAACTGTTTTTT
CASSLGGWTVNEKLFF
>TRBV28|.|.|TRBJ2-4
TGTGCCAGCATCCCCGGGGGGCCAGTAAACATTCAGTACTTC
CASIPGGPVNIQYF
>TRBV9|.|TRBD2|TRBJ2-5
TGTGCCAGCAGCGCGGGACTAGCGGGAGGGATCCAAGAGACCCAGTACTTC
CASSAGLAGGIQETQYF
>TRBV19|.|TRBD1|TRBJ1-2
TGTGCCAGTAGTATATTGCGGGCACAGGGGGGATATGGCTACACCTTC
CASSILRAQGGYGYTF
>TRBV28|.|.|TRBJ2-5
TGTGCCAGCAGTGGTACAGCCTCACTCCAAGAGACCCAGTACTTC
CASSGTASLQETQYF
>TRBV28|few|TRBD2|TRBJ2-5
TGTGCCAGCACTCAGACTAGCGGGAGCTCCCAGTACTTC
CASTQTSGSSQYF
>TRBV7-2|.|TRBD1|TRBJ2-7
TGTGCCAGCAGCCTAGGGACAGGGCCAACCTACGAGCAGTACTTC
CASSLGTGPTYEQYF
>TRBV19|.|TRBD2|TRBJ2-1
TGTGCCAGTAGTTTCTGGGGACTAGCGGGAGAGAGTAACTACAATGAGCAGTTCTTC
CASSFWGLAGESNYNEQFF
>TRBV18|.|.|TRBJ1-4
TGTGCCAGCTCACCCCAAGGGGCAACTAATGAAAAACTGTTTTTT
CASSPQGATNEKLFF
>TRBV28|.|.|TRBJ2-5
TGTGCCAGCAGTCCCCCTGGGAGGACCCAGTACTTC
CASSPPGRTQYF
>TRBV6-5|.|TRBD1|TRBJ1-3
TGTGCCACCCAGACAGGGCAGGGAAACACCATATATTTT
CATQTGQGNTIYF
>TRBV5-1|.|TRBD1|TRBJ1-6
TGCGCCAGCAGCTCGTCTTGGACAGGGAATTCACCCCTCCACTTT
CASSSSWTGNSPLHF
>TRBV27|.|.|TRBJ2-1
TGTGCCAGCAGTTTAGGGCGCGAGCAGTTCTTC
CASSLGREQFF
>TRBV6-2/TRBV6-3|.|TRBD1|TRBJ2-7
TGTGCCAGCAGTTACCCAGGACAGGGGACCTTTTTTCCCGAGCAGTACTTC
CASSYPGQGTFFPEQYF
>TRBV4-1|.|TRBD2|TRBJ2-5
TGCGCCAGCAGCCAAGTGGGGGGGACGGAGACCCAGTACTTC
CASSQVGGTETQYF
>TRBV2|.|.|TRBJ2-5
TGTGCCAGCAGTGTAAATGAAGAGACCCAGTACTTC
CASSVNEETQYF
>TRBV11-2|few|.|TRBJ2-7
TGTGCCAGCAGCCCGGGAGTTAATTCCTACGAGCAGTACTTC
CASSPGVNSYEQYF
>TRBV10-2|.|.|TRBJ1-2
TGCGCCACCTCCCGCCCGGGCTCAGGAGGTGGCTACACCTTC
CATSRPGSGGGYTF
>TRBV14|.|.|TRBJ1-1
TGTGCCAGCAGCCAAGCGGGGGGTAGAGGGGAAGCTTTCTTT
CASSQAGGRGEAFF
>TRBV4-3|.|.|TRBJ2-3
TGCGCCAGCAGCCAAGGTACGGGAGCGGATACGCAGTATTTT
CASSQGTGADTQYF
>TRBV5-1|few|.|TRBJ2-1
TGCGCCAGCAGCTTGGTCAACAATGAGCAGTTCTTC
CASSLVNNEQFF
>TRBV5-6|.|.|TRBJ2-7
TGTGCCAGCAGGGCGACAGGAACCTACGAGCAGTACTTC
CASRATGTYEQYF
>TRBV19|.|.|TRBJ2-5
TGTGCCAGTAGTAGGGCCTCGTCCCAAGAGACCCAGTACTTC
CASSRASSQETQYF
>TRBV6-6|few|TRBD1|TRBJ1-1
TGTGCCAGCAGTTACGGAGGACAGGGGAACACTGAAGCTTTCTTT
CASSYGGQGNTEAFF
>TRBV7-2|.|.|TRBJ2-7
TGTGCCAGCAGCTTAGCACAGGGTAGGGATTACGAGCAGTACTTC
CASSLAQGRDYEQYF
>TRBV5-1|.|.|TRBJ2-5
TGCGCCAGCAGGCCCTTGGCGGGGGAGACCCAGTACTTC
CASRPLAGETQYF
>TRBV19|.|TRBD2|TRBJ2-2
TGTGCCAGTAGTATCCCCCCGGCTAGCGGGAGGGCCAGAACCGGGGAGCTGTTTTTT
CASSIPPASGRARTGELFF
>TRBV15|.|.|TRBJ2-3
TGTGCCACCAGCAGGGACTCCTTCCCTCGTTATTTT
CATSRDSFPRYF
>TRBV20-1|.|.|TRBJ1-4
TGCAGTGCTCGTGGGCCTAATGAAAAACTGTTTTTT
CSARGPNEKLFF
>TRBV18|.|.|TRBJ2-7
TGTGCCAGCTCATCGCGGGACAGCTACGAGCAGTACTTC
CASSSRDSYEQYF
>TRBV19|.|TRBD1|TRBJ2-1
TGTGCCAGTAGTATGGGCAGGGGGAATGAGCAGTTCTTC
CASSMGRGNEQFF
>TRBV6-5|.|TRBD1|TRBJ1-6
TGTGCCAGCAGTTACTCGGCCGGGACAGGGCGTTCACCCCTCCACTTT
CASSYSAGTGRSPLHF
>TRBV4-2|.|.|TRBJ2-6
TGTGCCAGCAGCCGGAGCAGGACTACTTCTGGGGCCAACGTCCTGACTTTC
CASSRSRTTSGANVLTF
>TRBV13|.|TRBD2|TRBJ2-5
TGTGCCAGCAGCTTAGGCGCTAGCGGCCAAGAGACCCAGTACTTC
CASSLGASGQETQYF
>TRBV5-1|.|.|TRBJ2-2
TGCGCCAGCAGCAAAGGGTTGACAGAACCCACCGGGGAGCTGTTTTTT
CASSKGLTEPTGELFF
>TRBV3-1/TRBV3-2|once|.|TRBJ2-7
TGTGCCAGCAGCCATGACTGGGACATCGAGCAGTACTTC
CASSHDWDIEQYF
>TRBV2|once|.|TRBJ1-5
TGTGCCAGCCAGGGGTGGGTAGGCAATCAGCCCCAGCATTTT
CASQGWVGNQPQHF
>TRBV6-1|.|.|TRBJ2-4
TGTGCCAGCAGTGAATTGACCGGGGATCGGGACATTCAGTACTTC
CASSELTGDRDIQYF